The T cell receptor (beta chain) described here comes from a study of radiotherapy plus CTLA-4 blockade in lung cancer. Points from the study as a whole: Among blood TCR repertoires after radiotherapy plus ipilimumab, tumor-derived clones expanded. Reported findings show early blood T cell clone dynamics, with interferon-beta, best predicted response.

About this clone itself: Its antigen is unidentified.

This CDR3 contains 20 residues. Between the trimmed V and J ends, which lost 0 bases and 3 bases, there was a span of 24 bases. The germline V gene encodes CDR1 SGDLS and CDR2 YYNGEE. Data came from immunoSEQ multiplex PCR; TCRdb stores just in-frame clones and leaves some out. The table records some 50,000 clones, roughly 80% of them present only once. This material consisted of peripheral blood, taken from a patient treated with radiotherapy plus ipilimumab. This TCR was sampled from a human donor with non-small cell lung cancer who had a partial response to radiotherapy plus ipilimumab. The chain joins TRBV9 to TRBJ2-2; possible D gene TRBD2, 8 bases. CDR3 in amino acids: CASSVESYGTRGLYTGELFF. In nucleotides, the CDR3 is TGTGCCAGCAGCGTAGAATCCTATGGGACTAGGGGGCTGTACACCGGGGAGCTGTTTTTT.